One T cell receptor (beta chain) is described in this entry. Its antigen is not identified. The sample comes from a study of CD8+CD57+ T cells in acquired aplastic anemia. Study-level background: CD4+ and CD8+ cells, once sorted, gave DNA averaging 3.2 ug. CD4+ cell libraries from healthy donors averaged around 11 million reads. Study-wide findings and caveats: A set of roughly 27 CD8+ CDR3 sequences was shared between patients and controls, and these sequences appeared highly expressed in patients. Researchers reported that CD8+ Simpson's diversity was not significantly different in patients versus controls.

TCR beta VDJ and CDR3 profiles were obtained from a genomic DNA template. TCRdb processed the reads anew with MiXCR; each CDR3 protein has one entry. Of over 150,000 distinct CDR3 sequences listed, approximately 50% are singletons. Germline CDR1 LNHDA, CDR2 SQIVND (reference sequence). CDR3 length: 15 residues. V shed 6 bases, J shed 4 bases, and the junction held 9 bases outside the gene matches. The rearrangement uses TRBV19 and TRBJ2-7; TRBD1 matches at 10 bases. Sequenced input: sorted CD4+, CD8+, or CD8+CD57+ T cells (not recorded which) from PBMCs. This TCR came from a human donor in good health, serving as a control. The CDR3 reads CASREIGTGVYEQYF. The CDR3, as DNA: TGTGCCAGTAGGGAGATTGGGACAGGGGTTTACGAGCAGTACTTC.